This T cell receptor (beta chain) was sequenced during a study of CD8 T cell repertoires and HIV-1 epitope variants. The CDR3 consists of 15 residues. With 1 base removed from V and 2 bases from J, the gap between germline ends came to 11 bases. From germline, CDR1 is SEHNR and CDR2 FQNEAQ (reference sequence). Comments on this clone: Antigen: not known.

Profiled with immunoSEQ multiplex PCR; TCRdb holds only in-frame clones, not every one. The sample gives under 7,500 clones, approximately 72% of which show up once; about 42% is in the top ten. The chain couples TRBV7-9 to TRBJ1-1, with D possibly TRBD1 on 5 matching bases. The sample taken for sequencing was cultured CD8+ T cells derived from PBMCs. This receptor was obtained from a male donor with HIV. CDR3: CASSLDRISNTEAFF. The CDR3 DNA reads as TGTGCCAGCAGCTTAGACAGGATATCCAACACTGAAGCTTTCTTT.